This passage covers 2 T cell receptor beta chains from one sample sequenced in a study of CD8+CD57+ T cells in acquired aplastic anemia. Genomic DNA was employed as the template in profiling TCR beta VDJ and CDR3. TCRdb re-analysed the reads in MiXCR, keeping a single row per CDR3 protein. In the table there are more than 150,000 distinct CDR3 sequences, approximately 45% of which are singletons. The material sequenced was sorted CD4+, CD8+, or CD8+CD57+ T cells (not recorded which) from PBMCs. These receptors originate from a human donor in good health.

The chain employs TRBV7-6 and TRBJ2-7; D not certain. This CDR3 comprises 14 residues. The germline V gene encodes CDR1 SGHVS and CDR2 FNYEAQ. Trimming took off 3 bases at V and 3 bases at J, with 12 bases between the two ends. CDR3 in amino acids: CASSLVGGIYEQYF. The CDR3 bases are TGTGCCAGCAGCTTGGTTGGCGGAATCTACGAGCAGTACTTC.

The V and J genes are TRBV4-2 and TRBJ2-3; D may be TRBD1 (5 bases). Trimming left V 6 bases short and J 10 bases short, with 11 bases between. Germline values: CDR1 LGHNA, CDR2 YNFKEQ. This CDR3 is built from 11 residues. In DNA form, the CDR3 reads TGTGCCAGCAGGCAGGGCTTCGCGCAGTATTTT. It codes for CASRQGFAQYF.